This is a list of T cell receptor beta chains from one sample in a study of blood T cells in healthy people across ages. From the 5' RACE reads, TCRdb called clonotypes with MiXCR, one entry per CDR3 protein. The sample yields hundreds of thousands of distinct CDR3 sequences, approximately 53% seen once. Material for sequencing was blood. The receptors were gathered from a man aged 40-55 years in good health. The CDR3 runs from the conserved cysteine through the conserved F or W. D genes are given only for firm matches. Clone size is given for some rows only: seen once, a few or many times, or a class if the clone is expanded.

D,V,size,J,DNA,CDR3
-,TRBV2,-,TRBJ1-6,TGTGCCAGCAGTTATCAGGGCCCTTTTTCACCCCTCCACTTT,CASSYQGPFSPLHF
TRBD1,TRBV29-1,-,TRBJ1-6,TGCAGCGTCTGGGACAGGGATCATTCACCCCTCCACTTT,CSVWDRDHSPLHF
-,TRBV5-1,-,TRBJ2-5,TGCGCCAGCAGCTTGGGTGGCTCCCTGTACCAAGAGACCCAGTACTTC,CASSLGGSLYQETQYF
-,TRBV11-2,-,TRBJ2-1,TGTGCCAGCAGAACAGCAGGGCAAGGGGAGCAGTTCTTC,CASRTAGQGEQFF
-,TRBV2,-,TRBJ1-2,TGTGCCAGCAGTGAGGGCGCAGGGCCTAACTATGGCTACACCTTC,CASSEGAGPNYGYTF
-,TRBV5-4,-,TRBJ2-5,TGTGCCAGCAGCCGCCTAGGGGGAGGATCCCTAGAGACCCAGTACTTC,CASSRLGGGSLETQYF
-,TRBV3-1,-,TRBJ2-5,TGTGCCAGCAGCCAAGATTTTAACAGGCAAGAGACCCAGTACTTC,CASSQDFNRQETQYF
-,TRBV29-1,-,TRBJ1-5,TGCGCGGGGGGAACCGGGAGCAATCAGCCCCAGCATTTT,CAGGTGSNQPQHF
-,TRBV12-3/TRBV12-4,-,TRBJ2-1,TGTGCCAGCAGTTTAACTTCCGGGACCGCAACCTACAATGAGCAGTTCTTC,CASSLTSGTATYNEQFF
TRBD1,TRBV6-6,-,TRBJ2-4,TGTGCCAGCAGTAAACAAACAGGGGAAGGGTTTTTGGTGCAGTACTTC,CASSKQTGEGFLVQYF
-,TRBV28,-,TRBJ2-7,TGTGCCAGCGTACGTAACCTAGTGGCCTACGAGCAGTACTTC,CASVRNLVAYEQYF
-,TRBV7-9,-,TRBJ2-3,TGTGCCAGCAGCTTAGAACTGGGCCGCGATACGCAGTATTTT,CASSLELGRDTQYF
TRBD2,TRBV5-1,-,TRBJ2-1,TGCGCCAGCAGCTCGACAGGGCGACTAGCGGGGGAGAAGGACAATGAGCAGTTCTTC,CASSSTGRLAGEKDNEQFF
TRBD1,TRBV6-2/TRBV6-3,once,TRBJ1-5,TGTGCCAGCAGACAAGACAGGGGTCTTCAGCCCCAGCATTTT,CASRQDRGLQPQHF
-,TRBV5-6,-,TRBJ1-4,TGTGCCAGCAGCCCCGGGACATACAAGGAAAAACTGTTTTTT,CASSPGTYKEKLFF
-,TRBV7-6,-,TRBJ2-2,TGTGCCAGCAGCTTACAATCCGGGGGGCTCTTGGCCGGGGAGCTGTTTTTT,CASSLQSGGLLAGELFF
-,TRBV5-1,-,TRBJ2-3,TGCGCCAGCAGCTTAAAGAAGGTGGGACTCACTACAACTAGCACAGATACGCAGTATTTT,CASSLKKVGLTTTSTDTQYF
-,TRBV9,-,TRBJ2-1,TGTGCCAGCAGCGTAGCGGGTTGGGTGAACAATGAGCAGTTCTTC,CASSVAGWVNNEQFF
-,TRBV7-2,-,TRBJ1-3,TGTGCCAGCAGCTCGGGCGCAGGGGCCGGAAACACCATATATTTT,CASSSGAGAGNTIYF
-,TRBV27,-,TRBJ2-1,TGTGCCAGCAACTCATACAGTGGGCACCCAAGCTACAATGAGCAGTTCTTC,CASNSYSGHPSYNEQFF
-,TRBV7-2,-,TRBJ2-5,TGTGCCAGCAGCCTCCGGGATTGGCAGTACTTC,CASSLRDWQYF
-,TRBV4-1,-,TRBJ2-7,TGCGCCAGCAGCCAACTTGGGTTGGCAAGTTACGAGCAGTACTTC,CASSQLGLASYEQYF
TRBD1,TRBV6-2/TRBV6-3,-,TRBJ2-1,TGTGCCAGCAGTCAGACAGGGTGGAATGAGCAGTTCTTC,CASSQTGWNEQFF
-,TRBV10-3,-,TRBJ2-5,TGTGCCGTCAGTGACCAACAGAAAGAGACCCAGTACTTC,CAVSDQQKETQYF
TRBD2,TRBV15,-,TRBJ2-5,TGTGCCACCAGCACGGAAAGCGGGGCTCAAGAGACCCAGTACTTC,CATSTESGAQETQYF